This T cell receptor beta chain was captured in a study of blood T cell repertoires in COVID-19. The authors' processing: Estimated nucleated cell counts came from reference gene primer amplification. Some clones are missing from TCRdb's copy, which holds only in-frame ones; the method was immunoSEQ multiplex PCR. V, J and clone size are those of that table, while D and trimming were read from the DNA. The sample carries approximately 220,000 clones, about 86% recorded once. This clone was found once. Trimming took 0 bases from V and 9 from J; bases not matched to a gene: 7. This CDR3 is built from 14 residues. Germline V lookup: CDR1 SQVTM, CDR2 ANQGSEA.

What was sequenced was peripheral blood. The chain joins TRBV29-1 to TRBJ2-1, with 8 bases identical to TRBD1. The origin of this receptor is a woman in her forties or fifties with acute or convalescent COVID-19. DNA of the CDR3: TGCAGCGTTGAAGATCAGGGGCAGGGGGCTGAGCAGTTCTTC. Protein: CSVEDQGQGAEQFF.